Listed here are 15 T cell receptor beta chains from one sample, sequenced in a study of blood T cells in healthy people across ages. It was with a sample-barcoded 5' primer and a J-beta primer mix that a second PCR of about 6 to 12 cycles was run. MiXCR, run by TCRdb on the 5' RACE reads, gives a single entry per CDR3 protein. The sample shows 1.5 million or so distinct CDR3 sequences, 42% of them seen only once. Sequences were obtained from blood. Source of these receptors: a woman under 30 in good health.

The chain recombines TRBV29-1 with TRBJ1-5, with a possible D match to TRBD1 (6 bases). With 6 bases removed from V and 6 bases from J, the gap between germline ends came to 15 bases. Germline V gives CDR1 SQVTM, CDR2 ANQGSEA. This CDR3 spans 13 amino acids. CDR3 region: CSVETGIGQPQHF. As DNA, the CDR3 is TGCAGCGTAGAGACAGGTATCGGTCAGCCCCAGCATTTT.

There are a few counts of this clonotype. The CDR3 nucleotides read TGTGCCAGCAGTTACTCTCGAAATTCAGGAAGGGGTAACTATGGCTACACCTTC. Translating gives CASSYSRNSGRGNYGYTF. The gene calls are TRBV6-5 and TRBJ1-2, with D possibly matching TRBD1 (5 bases). The CDR3 loop spans 18 amino acids. Germline V gene lookup returns CDR1 MNHEY and CDR2 SVGAGI. Between the trimmed V and J ends, which lost 0 bases and 1 base, there was a span of 18 bases.

The chain couples TRBV10-3 to TRBJ2-7, with 9 positions matching TRBD2. Germline lookup yields CDR1 ENHRY and CDR2 SYGVKD. This CDR3 is 15 amino acids long. Losses at the gene ends were 3 bases for V and 4 bases for J; bases not matched to a gene: 7. The CDR3 DNA follows: TGTGCCATCAGTGATGGTAGCGGGAGCTTATACGAGCAGTACTTC. Translated, it gives CAISDGSGSLYEQYF.

In its sample, this clonotype was seen a few times. The chain carries TRBV7-3 and TRBJ1-1; D remains ambiguous. CDR1 is SGHTA and CDR2 is FQGTGA in the germline V gene. CDR3 length: 15 residues. The ends were cut back, 5 bases at V and 6 bases at J, with 19 bases in the middle. The DNA for the CDR3 is TGTGCCAGCAGCCCCACTAGGTTGGGAGAGGCTGAAGCTTTCTTT. Translated: CASSPTRLGEAEAFF.

The rearrangement uses TRBV28 and TRBJ2-6; 7 bases agree with TRBD1. After removal of 6 bases from V and 0 bases from J, the junction contained 8 bases not matched to a gene. CDR1 MDHEN and CDR2 SYDVKM come from the germline V gene. CDR3 length: 17 amino acids. For the CDR3, the DNA is TGTGCCAGCAGGCCACAGGGGTCTGCCTCTGGGGCCAACGTCCTGACTTTC. It is translated as CASRPQGSASGANVLTF.

The V call is TRBV12-3 or TRBV12-4, the J call TRBJ2-3; TRBD2 aligns across 7 bases. The length of the CDR3 is 16 residues. V lost 4 bases and J lost 5; bases outside the gene matches: 12. The CDR3 DNA sequence: TGTGCCAGCAGTTCGGCTGGGACTACCCCAGGAGATACGCAGTATTTT. As protein: CASSSAGTTPGDTQYF.

There are a few counts of this clonotype. The J gene is TRBJ2-1, the V gene TRBV7-9; D possibly corresponds to TRBD2 (5 bases). The CDR3 totals 16 residues. CDR1 is SEHNR and CDR2 is FQNEAQ in the germline V gene (reference sequence). Trimming removed 2 bases at V and 1 base at J, with 12 bases between. CDR3 sequence (DNA): TGTGCCAGCAGCTTACCGGAGGACCGGTCCTACAATGAGCAGTTCTTC. Its protein is CASSLPEDRSYNEQFF.

This rearrangement joins TRBV12-3 or TRBV12-4 to TRBJ1-5, with a possible D match to TRBD1 (5 bases). The CDR3 has 14 amino acids. V dropped 2 bases and J dropped 4 bases, with 9 bases sitting between them. CDR3 in DNA: TGTGCCAGCAGTTTAACGCAGGGTAATCAGCCCCAGCATTTT. This encodes CASSLTQGNQPQHF.

This clonotype was seen many times. The V gene is TRBV12-3 or TRBV12-4, the J gene TRBJ1-2; D gene unclear. There are 14 residues in the CDR3. The germline V and J ends were trimmed by 4 bases and 2 bases, with 11 bases remaining between them. CDR3 sequence reads: CASSSGRHNYGYTF. Written as DNA, the CDR3 is TGTGCCAGCAGTTCTGGACGGCACAACTATGGCTACACCTTC.

The V and J genes are TRBV12-3 or TRBV12-4 and TRBJ2-5, with D hard to call. This CDR3 contains 11 residues. V was shortened by 3 bases and J by 11 bases, with 10 bases between the two germline ends. CDR3 nucleotides: TGTGCCAGCAGTTTTTTCAATGAGCAGTACTTC. Protein product: CASSFFNEQYF.

V is TRBV28 and J is TRBJ2-1, with a tentative D call TRBD2 (5 bases). The V end lost 6 bases, the J end lost 7 bases, and 13 bases lay between the germline ends. The CDR3 runs to 13 residues. Germline CDR1 and CDR2: MDHEN and SYDVKM. The CDR3 here is CASRRELRNEQFF. The CDR3 DNA reads as TGTGCCAGCAGACGGGAATTGCGAAATGAGCAGTTCTTC. Looking up the rest from reference TRBV28 and TRBJ2-1 gives the full variable domain: DVKVTQSSRYLVKRTGEKVFLECVQDMDHENMFWYRQDPGLGLRLIYFSYDVKMKEKGDIPEGYSVSREKKERFSLILESASTNQTSMYLCASRRELRNEQFFGPGTRLTVL.

V usage is TRBV28 and J usage is TRBJ2-3; D may be TRBD1 (6 bases). This CDR3 contains 15 residues. Germline loops: CDR1 MDHEN, CDR2 SYDVKM. V was clipped by 8 bases and J by 2 bases, with 17 bases between them. DNA for the CDR3: TGTGCCAGCGACTCCGGGACACTTAACACAGATACGCAGTATTTT. Its translation is CASDSGTLNTDTQYF.

This clonotype was counted only a few times. This CDR3 is CASSYSSLFQGSYEQYF. CDR3 sequence (DNA): TGTGCCAGCAGTTACTCGAGTCTGTTCCAGGGGTCCTACGAGCAGTACTTC. The chain recombines TRBV6-2 or TRBV6-3 with TRBJ2-7, with a tentative D call TRBD1 (6 bases). The CDR3 spans 17 residues. Deletions cut 0 bases from V and 1 base from J, with 16 bases between. Germline loops: CDR1 MNHEY, CDR2 SVGEGT.

The V gene is TRBV6-2 or TRBV6-3, the J gene TRBJ2-5, with D unresolved. There are 13 residues in the CDR3. The V end was cut by 3 bases, the J end by 4 bases, with 9 bases between. The V gene's germline CDR1 is MNHEY and CDR2 SVGEGT. Here the CDR3 reads CASSYRPGETQYF. For the CDR3, the DNA is TGTGCCAGCAGTTATCGTCCGGGAGAGACCCAGTACTTC.

Comment on this clonotype: The CDR3 end shows no conserved phenylalanine or tryptophan, and so a read error is likely. The rearrangement links TRBV5-1 to TRBJ2-3, with 12 bases aligning to TRBD2. Trimming cost V 3 bases and J 5 bases; bases outside gene matches: 13. This CDR3 contains 18 residues. The germline CDR1 and CDR2 sequences are SGHRS and YFSETQ. This CDR3 reads CASSSGDEGLAGVDTQYI. Here the CDR3 DNA reads TGCGCCAGCAGCTCAGGCGACGAGGGACTAGCGGGTGTAGATACGCAGTATATT.